These T cell receptor beta chains were read from a single sample in a study of response to subunit inactivated influenza vaccine. Via MiXCR, TCRdb re-called the RT-PCR reads, giving one row per CDR3 protein. This sample carries more than 550,000 distinct CDR3 sequences, 10% to 12% of them seen once, and the ten largest clones take about 10%. These same records also appear under a second study, on T cells expressing NK-cell markers.

The sequencing used PBMCs from blood, collected on the day of vaccination. All receptors derive from a man aged 50-60 years who received an inactivated influenza vaccine. CDR3s include the opening cysteine and the closing phenylalanine or tryptophan. D genes are given only for firm matches. Rows may omit the clone size; those that give it use once, few, many or a size class.

clone_size	v_call	d_call	j_call	cdr3_nt	cdr3_aa
many	TRBV10-3	-	TRBJ2-2	TGTGCCATCACGAGTGGTACGACGACCGGGGAGCTGTTTTTT	CAITSGTTTGELFF
many	TRBV5-1	TRBD2	TRBJ2-1	TGCGCCAGCAGCTTCCCGACTAGCGGGAGTTACAATGAGCAGTTCTTC	CASSFPTSGSYNEQFF
few	TRBV24-1	-	TRBJ1-2	TGTGCCACCAGTGACTCTGCGAACAGGGATGCTGGCTACACCTTC	CATSDSANRDAGYTF
few	TRBV29-1	-	TRBJ2-1	TGCAGCGTCCACCTCAGACGTAGCTCCTACAATGAGCAGTTCTTC	CSVHLRRSSYNEQFF
-	TRBV5-5	-	TRBJ1-3	TGTGCCAGCAGCAATGCTCACAGAAACACCATATATTTT	CASSNAHRNTIYF
-	TRBV4-3	-	TRBJ2-2	TGCGCCAGCAGCCAAGACATCACATCGAACACCGGGGAGCTGTTTTTT	CASSQDITSNTGELFF
-	TRBV6-1	TRBD1	TRBJ2-6	TGTGCCAGCAGTCAGCCGGGACAGAAAAACTCTGGGGCCAACGTCCTGACTTTC	CASSQPGQKNSGANVLTF
many	TRBV6-2/TRBV6-3	TRBD2	TRBJ2-7	TGTGCCACCAGAGGACTAGATTCCTACGAGCAGTACTTC	CATRGLDSYEQYF
-	TRBV7-9	-	TRBJ2-7	TGTGCCAGCAGCTTAGAAGGAGGGCAGCAGTACTTC	CASSLEGGQQYF
many	TRBV27	TRBD2	TRBJ2-3	TGTGCCAGCAGTTTTGTAGCGGGGGGTACAGATACGCAGTATTTT	CASSFVAGGTDTQYF
-	TRBV11-2	-	TRBJ2-2	TGTGCCAGCAGCTTAGAAAGAGGACCCGGGGAGCTGTTTTTT	CASSLERGPGELFF
few	TRBV5-1	-	TRBJ1-1	TGCGCCAGCAGCTTGGACCCTACGGGGGCGAACACTGAAGCTTTCTTT	CASSLDPTGANTEAFF
-	TRBV6-5	-	TRBJ2-3	TGTGCCAGCAGTTATCGAATCGACACAGATACGCAGTATTTT	CASSYRIDTDTQYF
few	TRBV7-3	-	TRBJ2-3	TGTGCCAGCAGCTCGGACACAATCACGCAGTATTTT	CASSSDTITQYF
many	TRBV5-1	-	TRBJ2-5	TGTGCCAGCAGCACCCAAGAGACCCAGTACTTC	CASSTQETQYF
-	TRBV9	-	TRBJ2-3	TGTGCCAGCAGCGTAGCTACGAGGGATACGCAGTATTTT	CASSVATRDTQYF
-	TRBV5-1	-	TRBJ2-5	TGCGCCAGCAGCTTGGATCCGGCGGTGGGGGAGACCCAGTACTTC	CASSLDPAVGETQYF
many	TRBV4-3	-	TRBJ1-4	TGCGCCAGCAGCCAAGTCGAGGTTGAAAAACTGTTTTTT	CASSQVEVEKLFF
-	TRBV7-3	TRBD1	TRBJ2-5	TGTGCCAGCGGCCCAGGGACAGGTCAAGAGACCCAGTACTTC	CASGPGTGQETQYF
-	TRBV30	-	TRBJ2-7	TGTGCCTGGAGTGTACCCCTAGCGAGATCCTACGAGCAGTACTTC	CAWSVPLARSYEQYF
-	TRBV20-1	-	TRBJ2-7	TGCAGTGCTAGAAGTAGTCACACCTACGAGCAGTACTTC	CSARSSHTYEQYF
-	TRBV5-1	-	TRBJ2-7	TGCGCCAGCAGCCCGGACTACCTTTCCGCCTACGAGCAGTACTTC	CASSPDYLSAYEQYF
few	TRBV25-1	-	TRBJ2-1	TGTGCCAGCAGTGAATTGGACAGTCAAGGAATCAATGAGCAGTTCTTC	CASSELDSQGINEQFF
few	TRBV5-1	TRBD2	TRBJ2-5	TGCGCCAGCAGCTTCTCCCTTAGGGTGGCTAGCGGAGAGACCCAGTACTTC	CASSFSLRVASGETQYF
-	TRBV27	-	TRBJ2-7	TGTGCCAGCAGTTCGACGAGTACCTACGAGCAGTACTTC	CASSSTSTYEQYF
few	TRBV7-9	-	TRBJ2-3	TGTGCCAGCAGCTTCGGGGGCGGTGATACGCAGTATTTT	CASSFGGGDTQYF
-	TRBV7-9	-	TRBJ1-3	TGTGCCAGCAGCTTAGGGGACCGCGGTTCTCGAAACACCATATATTTT	CASSLGDRGSRNTIYF